These 3 T cell receptor beta chains originate from one sample sequenced in a study of T-cell memory formation after mild COVID-19. A single record per CDR3 protein comes from TCRdb applying MiXCR to the 5' RACE reads. The sample yields a few hundred thousand distinct CDR3 sequences, approximately 24% seen once. The specimen sequenced was PBMCs or a T cell subset sorted from them (not recorded which). The receptors shown here come from an adult woman who had mild COVID-19 (a few samples of this study predate the infection). Cell type and time point are not known.

This clonotype has a handful of counts. The chain is built from TRBV12-3 or TRBV12-4 and TRBJ2-3; possibly TRBD2 for D (7 bases). Trimming removed 6 bases from V and 1 base from J, with 17 bases in between. CDR3 length: 16 residues. Here the CDR3 reads CASSPSGTLRTDTQYF. DNA of the CDR3: TGTGCCAGCAGCCCGAGCGGGACACTCCGCACAGATACGCAGTATTTT.

This clonotype showed up just a few times. The chain has TRBV7-9 and TRBJ1-3; 10 bases agree with TRBD1. The V and J ends lost 5 bases and 9 bases, in that order; junction bases with no gene match: 10. The CDR3 has 15 residues. Germline CDR1 and CDR2: SEHNR and FQNEAQ (reference sequence). This CDR3 is CASSPTTGGPRTIYF. CDR3 nucleotides: TGTGCCAGCAGCCCTACGACAGGGGGCCCCCGCACCATATATTTT.

This clonotype was seen a handful of times. J is TRBJ1-4 and V is TRBV12-3 or TRBV12-4, with a tentative D call TRBD1 (5 bases). Trimming cost V 9 bases and J 13 bases, with 15 bases left between them. CDR3 length: 11 residues. DNA of the CDR3: TGTGCCAGTAAAGCCGGGGGAAGACTGTTTTTT. This gives the protein CASKAGGRLFF.